The entry below describes one T cell receptor beta chain. Since a much larger clone is just one base distant, this may be a read error. The conserved closing phenylalanine or tryptophan is absent in this CDR3, likely reflecting a read error. Four subsets defined by CD45RA and CD27 were sorted after CD3, CD4, CD8 and live/dead staining. The source of the sample is a study of naive and memory T cell subsets. CDR1 is LGHNA and CDR2 is YSLEER in the germline V gene. V was clipped by 0 bases and J by 7 bases; unmatched bases: 8. This CDR3 contains 17 residues. Two oligonucleotides, mixed equimolar, formed the beta constant-region primer covering TRBC1 and TRBC2. Using its own MiXCR run on the UMI-ligation and nested PCR reads, TCRdb lists one record per CDR3 protein. This table has about 90,000 distinct CDR3 sequences, over 7% appearing once.

This chain uses TRBV4-3 with TRBJ1-4; 10 bases align to TRBD1. Sequencing input: central memory CD4+ T cells from blood. This receptor was identified in a human donor in good health. CDR3 DNA sequence: TGCGCCAGCAGCCAAGAGGCCACCGGGACAGGGGTTGAAAAACTGTTTTCT. Translation gives CASSQEATGTGVEKLFS.